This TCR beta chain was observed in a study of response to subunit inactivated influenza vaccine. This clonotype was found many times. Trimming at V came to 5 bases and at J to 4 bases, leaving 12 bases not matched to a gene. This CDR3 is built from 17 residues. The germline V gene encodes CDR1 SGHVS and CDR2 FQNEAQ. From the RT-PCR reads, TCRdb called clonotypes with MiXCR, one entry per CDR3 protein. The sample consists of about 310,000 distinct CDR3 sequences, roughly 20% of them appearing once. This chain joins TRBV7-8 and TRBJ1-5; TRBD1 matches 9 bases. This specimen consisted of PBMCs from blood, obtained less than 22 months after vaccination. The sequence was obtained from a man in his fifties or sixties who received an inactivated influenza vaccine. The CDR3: CASSTKPGQGLNQPQHF. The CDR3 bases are TGTGCCAGCAGCACTAAACCGGGACAGGGTTTGAATCAGCCCCAGCATTTT.